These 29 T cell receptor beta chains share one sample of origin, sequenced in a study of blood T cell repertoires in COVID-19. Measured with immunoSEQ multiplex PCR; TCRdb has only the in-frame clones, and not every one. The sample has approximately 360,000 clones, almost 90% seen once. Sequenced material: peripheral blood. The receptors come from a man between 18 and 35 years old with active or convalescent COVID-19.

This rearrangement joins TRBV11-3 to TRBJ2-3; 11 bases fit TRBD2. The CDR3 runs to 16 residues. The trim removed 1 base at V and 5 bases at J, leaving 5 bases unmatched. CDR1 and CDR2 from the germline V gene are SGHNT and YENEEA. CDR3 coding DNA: TGTGCCAGCAGCTTAGCCCTAGCGGGAGGAGGAGATACGCAGTATTTT. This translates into CASSLALAGGGDTQYF.

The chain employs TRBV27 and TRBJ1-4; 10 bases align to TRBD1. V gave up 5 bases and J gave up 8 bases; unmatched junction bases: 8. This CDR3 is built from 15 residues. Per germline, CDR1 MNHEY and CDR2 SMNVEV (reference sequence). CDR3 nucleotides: TGTGCCAGCAGTACCCTTCGACAGGGGGCCGAAAAACTGTTTTTT. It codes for CASSTLRQGAEKLFF. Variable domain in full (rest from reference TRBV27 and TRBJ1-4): EAQVTQNPRYLITVTGKKLTVTCSQNMNHEYMSWYRQDPGLGLRQIYYSMNVEVTDKGDVPEGYKVSRKEKRNFPLILESPSPNQTSLYFCASSTLRQGAEKLFFGSGTQLSVL.

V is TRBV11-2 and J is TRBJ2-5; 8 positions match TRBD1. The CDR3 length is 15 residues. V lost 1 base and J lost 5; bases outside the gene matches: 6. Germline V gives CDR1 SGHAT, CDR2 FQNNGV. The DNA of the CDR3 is TGTGCCAGCAGCTTAGGTCAGGGGGCTGGCGAGACCCAGTACTTC. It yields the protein CASSLGQGAGETQYF.

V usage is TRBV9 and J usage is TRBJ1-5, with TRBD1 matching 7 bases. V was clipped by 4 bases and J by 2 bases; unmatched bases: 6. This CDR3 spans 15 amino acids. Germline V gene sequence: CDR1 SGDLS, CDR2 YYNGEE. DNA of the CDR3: TGTGCCAGCAGCCAGACAGGGTACCGCAATCAGCCCCAGCATTTT. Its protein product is CASSQTGYRNQPQHF.

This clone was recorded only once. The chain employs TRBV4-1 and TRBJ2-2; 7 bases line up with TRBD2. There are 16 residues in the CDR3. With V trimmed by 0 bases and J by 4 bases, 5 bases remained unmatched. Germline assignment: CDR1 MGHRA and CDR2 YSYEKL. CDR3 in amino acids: CASSQETSRRTGELFF. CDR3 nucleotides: TGCGCCAGCAGCCAAGAGACTAGCAGACGCACCGGGGAGCTGTTTTTT.

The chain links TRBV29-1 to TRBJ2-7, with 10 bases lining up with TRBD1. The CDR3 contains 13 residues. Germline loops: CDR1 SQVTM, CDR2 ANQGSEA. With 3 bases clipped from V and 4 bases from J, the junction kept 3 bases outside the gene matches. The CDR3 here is CSVDGQGGYEQYF. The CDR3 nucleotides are TGCAGCGTTGACGGACAGGGGGGGTACGAGCAGTACTTC.

As DNA, the CDR3 is TGTGCCAGCAGTCAAAGGGGCGGGGGCAATCAGCCCCAGCATTTT. Amino acid sequence: CASSQRGGGNQPQHF. The chain recombines TRBV25-1 with TRBJ1-5; maybe TRBD1 (5 bases). The V end lost 5 bases, the J end lost 2 bases, and 13 bases lay between the germline ends. This CDR3 has 15 residues. Germline CDR1 is MGHDK and CDR2 is SYGVNS.

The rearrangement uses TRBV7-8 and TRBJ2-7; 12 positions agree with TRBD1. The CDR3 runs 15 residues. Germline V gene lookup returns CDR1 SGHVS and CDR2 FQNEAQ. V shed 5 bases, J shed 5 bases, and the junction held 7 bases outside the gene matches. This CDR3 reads CASSEPGTGGNEQYF. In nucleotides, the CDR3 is TGTGCCAGCAGCGAGCCCGGGACAGGGGGCAACGAGCAGTACTTC.

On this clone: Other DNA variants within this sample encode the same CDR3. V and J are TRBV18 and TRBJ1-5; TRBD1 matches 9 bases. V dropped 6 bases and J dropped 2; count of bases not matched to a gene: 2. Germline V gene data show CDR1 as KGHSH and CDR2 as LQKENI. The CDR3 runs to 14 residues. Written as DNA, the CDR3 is TGTGCCAGCTCTCGGACAGGGGGCAATCAGCCCCAGCATTTT. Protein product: CASSRTGGNQPQHF.

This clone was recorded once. The CDR3 here is CASSQERGDYEQYF. The CDR3 DNA sequence: TGTGCCAGCAGCCAAGAGCGGGGAGACTACGAGCAGTACTTC. The chain couples TRBV4-2 to TRBJ2-7; D may be TRBD2 (6 bases). The V and J ends lost 0 bases and 3 bases respectively, with 9 bases between them. CDR1 is LGHNA, CDR2 YNFKEQ, per germline. CDR3 length: 14 amino acids.

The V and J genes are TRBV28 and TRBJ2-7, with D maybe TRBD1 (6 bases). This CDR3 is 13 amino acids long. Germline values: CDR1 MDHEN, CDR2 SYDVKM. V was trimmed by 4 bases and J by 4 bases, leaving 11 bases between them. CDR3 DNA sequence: TGTGCCAGCAGTTCTGGGGGCTTTTACGAGCAGTACTTC. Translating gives CASSSGGFYEQYF.

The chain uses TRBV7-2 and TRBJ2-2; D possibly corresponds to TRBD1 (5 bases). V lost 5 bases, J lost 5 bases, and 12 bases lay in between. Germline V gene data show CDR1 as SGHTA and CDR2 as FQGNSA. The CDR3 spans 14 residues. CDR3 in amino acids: CASSARQTTGELFF. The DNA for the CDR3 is TGTGCCAGCAGCGCTAGACAGACTACCGGGGAGCTGTTTTTT.

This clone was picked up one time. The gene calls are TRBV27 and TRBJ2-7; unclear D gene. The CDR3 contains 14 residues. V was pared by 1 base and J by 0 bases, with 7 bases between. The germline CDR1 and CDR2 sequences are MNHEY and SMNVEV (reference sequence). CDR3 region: CASSLYLSSYEQYF. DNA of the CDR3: TGTGCCAGCAGTTTATATCTCTCCTCCTACGAGCAGTACTTC.

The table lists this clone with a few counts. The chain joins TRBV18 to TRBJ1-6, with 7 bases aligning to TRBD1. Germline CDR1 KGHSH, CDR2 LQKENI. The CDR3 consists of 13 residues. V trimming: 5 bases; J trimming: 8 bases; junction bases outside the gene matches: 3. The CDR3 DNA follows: TGTGCCAGCTCATCCGGGACAGATTCACCCCTCCACTTT. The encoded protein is CASSSGTDSPLHF.

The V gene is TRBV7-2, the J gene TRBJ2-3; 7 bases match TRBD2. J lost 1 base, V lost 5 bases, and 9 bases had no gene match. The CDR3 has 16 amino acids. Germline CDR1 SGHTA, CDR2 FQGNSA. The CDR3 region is CASSQKRLAGTDTQYF. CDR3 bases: TGTGCCAGCAGCCAGAAGAGGCTAGCGGGCACAGATACGCAGTATTTT.

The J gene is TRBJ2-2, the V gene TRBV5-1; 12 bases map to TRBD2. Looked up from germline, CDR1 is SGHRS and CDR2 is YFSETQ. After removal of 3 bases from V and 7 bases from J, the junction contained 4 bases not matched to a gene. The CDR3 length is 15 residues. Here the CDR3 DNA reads TGCGCCAGCAGCTGGACTAGCGGGGTGAGCGGGGAGCTGTTTTTT. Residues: CASSWTSGVSGELFF.

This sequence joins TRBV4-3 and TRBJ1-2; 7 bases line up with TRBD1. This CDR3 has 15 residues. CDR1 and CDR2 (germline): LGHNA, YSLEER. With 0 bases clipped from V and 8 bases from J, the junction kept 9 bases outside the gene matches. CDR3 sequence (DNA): TGCGCCAGCAGCCAAGAGACAGGGTTTTTTGCGGGCTACACCTTC. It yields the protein CASSQETGFFAGYTF.

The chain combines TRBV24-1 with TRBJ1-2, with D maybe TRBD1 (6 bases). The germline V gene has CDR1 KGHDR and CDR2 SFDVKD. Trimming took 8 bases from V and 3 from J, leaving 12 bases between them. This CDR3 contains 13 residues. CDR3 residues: CATTGGEDYGYTF. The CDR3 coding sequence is TGTGCCACCACTGGGGGCGAAGACTATGGCTACACCTTC.

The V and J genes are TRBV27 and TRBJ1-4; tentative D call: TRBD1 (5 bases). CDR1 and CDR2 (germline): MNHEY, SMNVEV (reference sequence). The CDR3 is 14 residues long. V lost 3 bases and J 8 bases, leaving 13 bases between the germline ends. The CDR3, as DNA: TGTGCCAGCAGTTTTTTAGGGGCGGGGGAAAAACTGTTTTTT. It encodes CASSFLGAGEKLFF.

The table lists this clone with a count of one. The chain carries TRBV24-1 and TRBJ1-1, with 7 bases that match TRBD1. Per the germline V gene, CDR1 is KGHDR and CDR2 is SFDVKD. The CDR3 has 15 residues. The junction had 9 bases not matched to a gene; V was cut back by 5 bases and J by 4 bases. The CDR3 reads CATSASRGSRTEAFF. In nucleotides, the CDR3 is TGTGCCACCAGTGCCTCCAGGGGGTCTCGCACTGAAGCTTTCTTT.

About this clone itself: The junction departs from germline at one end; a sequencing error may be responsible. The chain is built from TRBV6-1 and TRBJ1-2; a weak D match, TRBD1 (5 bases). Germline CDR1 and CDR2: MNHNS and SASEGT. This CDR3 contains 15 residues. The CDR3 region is CASSEGRVPRYGYTF. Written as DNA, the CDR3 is TGTGCCAGCAGCGAAGGCAGGGTACCCCGGTATGGCTACACCTTC.

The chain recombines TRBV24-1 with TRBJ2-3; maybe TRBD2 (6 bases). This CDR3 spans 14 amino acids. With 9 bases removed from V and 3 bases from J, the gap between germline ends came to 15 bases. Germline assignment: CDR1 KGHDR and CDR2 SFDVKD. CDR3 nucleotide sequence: TGTGCCACCCAACTTTCGGGGGTAACAGATACGCAGTATTTT. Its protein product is CATQLSGVTDTQYF.

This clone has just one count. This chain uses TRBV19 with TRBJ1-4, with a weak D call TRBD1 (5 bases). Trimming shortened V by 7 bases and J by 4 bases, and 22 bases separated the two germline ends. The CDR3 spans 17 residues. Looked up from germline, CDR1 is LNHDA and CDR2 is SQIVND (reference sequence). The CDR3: CASTLYPPGRGNEKLFF. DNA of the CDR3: TGTGCCAGTACCCTATACCCCCCAGGGCGGGGTAATGAAAAACTGTTTTTT.

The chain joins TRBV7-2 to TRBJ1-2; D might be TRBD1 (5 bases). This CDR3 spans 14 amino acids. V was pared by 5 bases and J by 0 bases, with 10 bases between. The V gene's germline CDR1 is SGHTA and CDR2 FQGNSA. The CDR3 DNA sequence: TGTGCCAGCAGCACCCGACAGACTAACTATGGCTACACCTTC. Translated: CASSTRQTNYGYTF. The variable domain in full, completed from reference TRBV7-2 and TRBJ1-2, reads GAGVSQSPSNKVTEKGKDVELRCDPISGHTALYWYRQSLGQGLEFLIYFQGNSAPDKSGLPSDRFSAERTGGSVSTLTIQRTQQEDSAVYLCASSTRQTNYGYTFGSGTRLTVV.

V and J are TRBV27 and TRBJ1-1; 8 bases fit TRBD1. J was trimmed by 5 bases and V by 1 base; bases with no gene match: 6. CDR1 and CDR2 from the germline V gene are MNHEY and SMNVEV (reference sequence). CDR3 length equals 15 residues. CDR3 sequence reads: CASSLLGRGLTEAFF. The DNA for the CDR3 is TGTGCCAGCAGTTTATTAGGCAGGGGGCTTACTGAAGCTTTCTTT.

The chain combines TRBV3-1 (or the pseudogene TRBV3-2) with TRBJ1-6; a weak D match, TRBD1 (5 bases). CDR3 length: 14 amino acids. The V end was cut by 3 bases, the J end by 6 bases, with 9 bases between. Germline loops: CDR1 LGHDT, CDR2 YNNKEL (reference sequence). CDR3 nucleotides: TGTGCCAGCAGCCAGGGGCCCCCTAATTCACCCCTCCACTTT. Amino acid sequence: CASSQGPPNSPLHF.

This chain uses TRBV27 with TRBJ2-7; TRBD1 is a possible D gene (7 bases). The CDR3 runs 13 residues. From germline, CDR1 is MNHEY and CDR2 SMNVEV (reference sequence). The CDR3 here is CASEGAGTYEQYF. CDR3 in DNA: TGTGCATCTGAGGGGGCGGGGACCTACGAGCAGTACTTC.

The CDR3 bases are TGTGCCAGCAGCGGTAGGGGTAACACCGGGGAGCTGTTTTTT. Translated: CASSGRGNTGELFF. The chain carries TRBV6-6 and TRBJ2-2, with D perhaps TRBD1 (5 bases). CDR1 MNHNY and CDR2 SVGAGI come from the germline V gene (reference sequence). The CDR3 runs 14 residues. The ends were cut back, 6 bases at V and 2 bases at J, with 10 bases in the middle.

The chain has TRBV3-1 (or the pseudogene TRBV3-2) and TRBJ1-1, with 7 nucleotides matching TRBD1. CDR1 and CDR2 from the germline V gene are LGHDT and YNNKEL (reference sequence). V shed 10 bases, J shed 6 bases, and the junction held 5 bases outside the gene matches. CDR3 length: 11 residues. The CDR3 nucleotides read TGTGCCACCAGGGGGGGGGCTGAAGCTTTCTTT. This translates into CATRGGAEAFF.